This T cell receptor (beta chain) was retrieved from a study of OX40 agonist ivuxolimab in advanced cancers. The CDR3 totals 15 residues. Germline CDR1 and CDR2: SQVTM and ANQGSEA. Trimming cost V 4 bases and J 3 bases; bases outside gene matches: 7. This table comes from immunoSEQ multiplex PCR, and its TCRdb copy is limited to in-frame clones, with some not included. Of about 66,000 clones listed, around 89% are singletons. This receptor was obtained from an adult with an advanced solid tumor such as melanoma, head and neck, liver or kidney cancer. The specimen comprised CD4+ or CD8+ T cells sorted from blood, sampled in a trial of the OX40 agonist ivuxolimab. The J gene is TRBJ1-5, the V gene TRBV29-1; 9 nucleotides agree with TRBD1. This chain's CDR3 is CSVVLGQGNNQPQHF. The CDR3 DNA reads TGCAGCGTTGTACTGGGACAGGGAAACAATCAGCCCCAGCATTTT.